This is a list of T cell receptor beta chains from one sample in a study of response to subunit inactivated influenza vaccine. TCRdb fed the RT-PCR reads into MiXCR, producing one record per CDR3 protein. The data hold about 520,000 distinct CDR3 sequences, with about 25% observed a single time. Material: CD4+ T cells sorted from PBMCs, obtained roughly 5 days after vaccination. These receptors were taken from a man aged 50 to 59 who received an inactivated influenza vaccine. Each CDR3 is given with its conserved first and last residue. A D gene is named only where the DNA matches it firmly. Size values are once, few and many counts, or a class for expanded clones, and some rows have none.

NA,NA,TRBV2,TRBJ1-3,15,CASSAEASSGNTIYF,TGTGCCAGCAGTGCCGAGGCGAGCTCTGGAAACACCATATATTTT
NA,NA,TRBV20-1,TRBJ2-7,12,CSASRAGYEQYF,TGCAGTGCTAGCCGGGCAGGGTACGAGCAGTACTTC
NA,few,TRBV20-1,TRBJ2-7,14,CSATAPRDSYEQYF,TGCAGTGCGACCGCACCTCGGGATAGCTACGAGCAGTACTTC
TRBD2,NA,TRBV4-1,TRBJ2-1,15,CASSLGLAGILEQFF,TGCGCCAGCAGCCTTGGACTAGCGGGGATCCTAGAGCAGTTCTTC
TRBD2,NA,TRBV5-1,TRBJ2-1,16,CASDTGTSGSKSEQFF,TGCGCCAGCGATACCGGGACTAGCGGGAGTAAGAGTGAGCAGTTCTTC
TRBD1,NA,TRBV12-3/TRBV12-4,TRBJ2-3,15,CASSRNRGSTDTQYF,TGTGCCAGCAGTCGTAACAGGGGAAGCACAGATACGCAGTATTTT
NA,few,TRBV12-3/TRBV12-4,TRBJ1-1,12,CASSLRQSEAFF,TGTGCCAGCAGTTTACGGCAGTCAGAAGCTTTCTTT
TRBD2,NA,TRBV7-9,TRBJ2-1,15,CASSLAGGLVNEQFF,TGTGCCAGCAGTTTAGCGGGAGGGCTGGTTAATGAGCAGTTCTTC
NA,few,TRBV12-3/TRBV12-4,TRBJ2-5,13,CASSLFGQETQYF,TGTGCCAGCAGTTTGTTTGGTCAAGAGACCCAGTACTTC
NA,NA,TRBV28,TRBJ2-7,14,CASSLRDGFYEQYF,TGTGCCAGCAGTCTCCGGGACGGATTCTACGAGCAGTACTTC
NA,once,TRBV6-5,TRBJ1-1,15,CASSSRVRVNTEAFF,TGTGCCAGCAGTTCTCGTGTACGGGTAAACACTGAAGCTTTCTTT
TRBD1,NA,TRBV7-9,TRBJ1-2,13,CASSGQGANGYTF,TGTGCCAGCAGCGGACAGGGGGCGAATGGCTACACCTTC
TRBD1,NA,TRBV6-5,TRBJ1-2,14,CASSYGGTVHGYTF,TGTGCCAGCAGTTACGGGGGGACAGTCCATGGCTACACCTTC
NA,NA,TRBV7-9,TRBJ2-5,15,CASRGSAGGSETQYF,TGTGCCAGCAGAGGATCAGCTGGCGGTTCTGAGACCCAGTACTTC
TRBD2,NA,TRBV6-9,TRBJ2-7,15,CASTRSGGPNYEQYF,TGTGCCAGCACCCGCAGCGGGGGACCCAATTACGAGCAGTACTTC
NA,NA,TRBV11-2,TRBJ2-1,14,CASSFRQVYNEQFF,TGTGCCAGCAGTTTTCGACAGGTCTACAATGAGCAGTTCTTC
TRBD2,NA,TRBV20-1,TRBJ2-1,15,CSARDRDGRRNEQFF,TGCAGTGCTAGAGATCGGGACGGGAGGCGGAATGAGCAGTTCTTC
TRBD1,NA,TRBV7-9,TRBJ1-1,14,CASSDRGQSTEAFF,TGTGCCAGCAGCGACAGGGGGCAGAGCACTGAAGCTTTCTTT
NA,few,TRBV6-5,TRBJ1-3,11,CASSYGNTIYF,TGTGCCAGCAGTTACGGGAACACCATATATTTT
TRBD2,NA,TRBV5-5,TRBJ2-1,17,CASSLGPWLAGDNEQFF,TGTGCCAGCAGCTTGGGACCGTGGCTAGCGGGGGACAATGAGCAGTTCTTC
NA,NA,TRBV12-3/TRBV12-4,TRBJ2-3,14,CASSLAGPHERQYF,TGTGCCAGCAGTTTAGCGGGCCCACACGAGAGGCAGTATTTT
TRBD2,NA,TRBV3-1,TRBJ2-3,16,CASSLTSGRHTDTQYF,TGTGCCAGCAGCCTGACTAGCGGGAGACACACAGATACGCAGTATTTT
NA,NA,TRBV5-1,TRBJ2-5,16,CASSFSPRGGLETQYF,TGCGCCAGCAGCTTCTCCCCAAGGGGCGGATTAGAGACCCAGTACTTC
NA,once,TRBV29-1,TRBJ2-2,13,CSVRGHLTGELFF,TGCAGCGTTCGGGGACATCTAACCGGGGAGCTGTTTTTT
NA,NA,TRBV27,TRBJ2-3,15,CASSYDGVGTDTQYF,TGTGCCAGCAGTTACGACGGAGTCGGCACAGATACGCAGTATTTT
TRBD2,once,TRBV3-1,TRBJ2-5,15,CASSHSLAGGETQYF,TGTGCCAGCAGCCACTCACTAGCGGGAGGAGAGACCCAGTACTTC
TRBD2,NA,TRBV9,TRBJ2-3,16,CASSVGPSGGADTQYF,TGTGCCAGCAGCGTAGGTCCTAGCGGGGGTGCAGATACGCAGTATTTT
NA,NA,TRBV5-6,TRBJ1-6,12,CASSPGSSPLHF,TGTGCCAGCAGCCCGGGGAGTTCACCCCTCCACTTT
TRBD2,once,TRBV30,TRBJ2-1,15,CAWSHPRTRHDEQFF,TGTGCCTGGAGTCACCCTAGGACTAGACACGATGAGCAGTTCTTC
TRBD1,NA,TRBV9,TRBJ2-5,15,CASSLNWDSQETQYF,TGTGCCAGCAGCCTAAACTGGGACAGCCAAGAGACCCAGTACTTC
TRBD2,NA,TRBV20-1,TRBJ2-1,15,CSAASGGGSYNEQFF,TGCAGTGCTGCTTCGGGCGGGGGCTCCTACAATGAGCAGTTCTTC
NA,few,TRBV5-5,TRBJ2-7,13,CASSWRGGDEQYF,TGTGCCAGCAGCTGGCGCGGCGGCGACGAGCAGTACTTC
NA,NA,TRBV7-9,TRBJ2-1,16,CASSSGVHTSYNEQFF,TGTGCCAGCAGCTCAGGTGTGCATACCTCCTACAATGAGCAGTTCTTC
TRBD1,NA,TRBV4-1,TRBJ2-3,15,CASSHLAGTEDTQYF,TGCGCCAGCAGCCACCTTGCCGGGACAGAAGATACGCAGTATTTT
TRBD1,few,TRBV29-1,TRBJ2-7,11,CSVDRDAEQYF,TGCAGCGTCGACAGGGATGCCGAGCAGTACTTC
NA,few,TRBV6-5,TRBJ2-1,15,CASSYSIQGSNEQFF,TGTGCCAGCAGTTACTCGATCCAGGGGTCAAATGAGCAGTTCTTC
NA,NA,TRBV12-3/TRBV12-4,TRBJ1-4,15,CASSLVGPPNEKLFF,TGTGCCAGCAGTTTAGTGGGGCCACCTAATGAAAAACTGTTTTTT
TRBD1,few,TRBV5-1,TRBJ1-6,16,CASSRGQGGVNSPLHF,TGCGCCAGCAGCCGTGGACAGGGGGGAGTGAATTCACCCCTCCACTTT
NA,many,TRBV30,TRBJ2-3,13,CASTSGGAGTQYF,TGTGCCTCTACTAGTGGGGGGGCCGGTACGCAGTATTTT
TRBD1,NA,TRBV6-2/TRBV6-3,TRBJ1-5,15,CASRLGGQGNQPQHF,TGTGCCAGCCGTCTAGGGGGACAGGGCAATCAGCCCCAGCATTTT
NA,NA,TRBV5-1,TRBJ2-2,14,CASSREEGPGELFF,TGCGCCAGCAGTAGGGAAGAAGGCCCCGGGGAGCTGTTTTTT
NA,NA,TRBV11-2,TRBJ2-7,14,CASSLDFRGNEQYF,TGTGCCAGCAGCTTAGATTTTCGAGGGAACGAGCAGTACTTC
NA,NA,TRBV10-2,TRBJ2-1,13,CASSVRGPLEQFF,TGCGCCAGCAGTGTAAGGGGCCCCCTTGAGCAGTTCTTC
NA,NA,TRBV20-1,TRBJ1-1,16,CSASQGTQARRTEAFF,TGCAGTGCTAGTCAAGGCACACAGGCCCGGAGGACTGAAGCTTTCTTT